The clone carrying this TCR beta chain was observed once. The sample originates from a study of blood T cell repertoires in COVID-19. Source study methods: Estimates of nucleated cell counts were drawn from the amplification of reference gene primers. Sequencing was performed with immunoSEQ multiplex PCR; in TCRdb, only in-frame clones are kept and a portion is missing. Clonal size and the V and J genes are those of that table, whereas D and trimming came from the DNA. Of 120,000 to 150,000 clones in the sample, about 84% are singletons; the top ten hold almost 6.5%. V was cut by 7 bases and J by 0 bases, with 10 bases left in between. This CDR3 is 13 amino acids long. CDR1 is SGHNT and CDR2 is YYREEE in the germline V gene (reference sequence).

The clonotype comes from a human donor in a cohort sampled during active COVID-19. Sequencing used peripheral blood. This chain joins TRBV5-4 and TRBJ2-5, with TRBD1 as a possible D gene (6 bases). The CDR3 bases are TGTGCCAGCGGCAAGGGGGACCAAGAGACCCAGTACTTC. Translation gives CASGKGDQETQYF.